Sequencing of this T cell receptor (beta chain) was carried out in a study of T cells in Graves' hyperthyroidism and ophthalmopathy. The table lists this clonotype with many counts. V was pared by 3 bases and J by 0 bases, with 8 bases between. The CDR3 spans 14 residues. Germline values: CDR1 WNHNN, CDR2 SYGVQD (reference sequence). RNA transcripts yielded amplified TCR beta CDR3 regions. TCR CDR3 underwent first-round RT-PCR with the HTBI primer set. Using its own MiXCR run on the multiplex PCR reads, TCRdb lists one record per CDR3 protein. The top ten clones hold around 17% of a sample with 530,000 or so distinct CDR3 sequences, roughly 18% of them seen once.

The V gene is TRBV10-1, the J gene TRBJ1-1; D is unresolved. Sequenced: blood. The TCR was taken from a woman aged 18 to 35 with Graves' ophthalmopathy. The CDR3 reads CASSDGRMNTEAFF. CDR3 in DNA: TGCGCCAGCAGTGACGGACGCATGAACACTGAAGCTTTCTTT.